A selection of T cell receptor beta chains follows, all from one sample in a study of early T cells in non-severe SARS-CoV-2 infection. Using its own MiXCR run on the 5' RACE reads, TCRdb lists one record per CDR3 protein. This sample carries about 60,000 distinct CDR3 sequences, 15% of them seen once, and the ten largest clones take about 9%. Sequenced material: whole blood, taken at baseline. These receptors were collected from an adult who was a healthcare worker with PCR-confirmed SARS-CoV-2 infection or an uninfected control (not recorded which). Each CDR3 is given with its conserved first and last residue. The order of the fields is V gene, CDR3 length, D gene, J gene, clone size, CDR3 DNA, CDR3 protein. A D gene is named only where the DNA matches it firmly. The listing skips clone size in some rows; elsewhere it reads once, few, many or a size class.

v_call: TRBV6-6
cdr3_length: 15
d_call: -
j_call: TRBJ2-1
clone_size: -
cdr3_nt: TGTGCCGGGGGAGGACACATGAGCTCCTACAATGAGCAGTTCTTC
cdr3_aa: CAGGGHMSSYNEQFF

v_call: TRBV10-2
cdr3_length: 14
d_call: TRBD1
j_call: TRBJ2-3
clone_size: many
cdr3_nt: TGCGCCAGCAGTGCGGACAGGAGCACAGATACGCAGTATTTT
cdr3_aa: CASSADRSTDTQYF

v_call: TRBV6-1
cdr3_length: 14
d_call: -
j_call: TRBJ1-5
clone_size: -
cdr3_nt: TGTGCCAGCAGTGGACAGAATAGCAATCAGCCCCAGCATTTT
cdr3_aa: CASSGQNSNQPQHF

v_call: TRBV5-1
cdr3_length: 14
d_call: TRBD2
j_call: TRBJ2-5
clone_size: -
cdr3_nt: TGCGCCAGCAGCCCCTCGGGGGGTAAAGAGACCCAGTACTTC
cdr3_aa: CASSPSGGKETQYF

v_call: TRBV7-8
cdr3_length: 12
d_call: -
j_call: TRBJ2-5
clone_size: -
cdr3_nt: TGTGCCAGCAGCCTCAACCAAGAGACCCAGTACTTC
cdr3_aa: CASSLNQETQYF

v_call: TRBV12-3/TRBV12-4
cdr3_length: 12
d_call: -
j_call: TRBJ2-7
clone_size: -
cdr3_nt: TGTGCCAGCAGTTTAGAGGGGACATCAGAGTACTTC
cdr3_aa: CASSLEGTSEYF

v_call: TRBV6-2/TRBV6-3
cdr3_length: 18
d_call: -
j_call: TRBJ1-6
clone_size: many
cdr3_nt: TGTGCCAGCAGTTACTCAGGAGGGGGAATCGCCTATAATTCACCCCTCCACTTT
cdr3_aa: CASSYSGGGIAYNSPLHF

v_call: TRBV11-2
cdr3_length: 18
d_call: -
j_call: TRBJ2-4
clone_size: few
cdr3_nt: TGTGCCAGCAGCCCAAGGGGGTCCTCGACGACGGTCAAAAACATTCAGTACTTC
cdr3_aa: CASSPRGSSTTVKNIQYF

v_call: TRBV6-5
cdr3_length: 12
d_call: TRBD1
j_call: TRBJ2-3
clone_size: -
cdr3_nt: TGTGCCAGCACCCCAGGGGGAGATACGCAGTATTTT
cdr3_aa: CASTPGGDTQYF

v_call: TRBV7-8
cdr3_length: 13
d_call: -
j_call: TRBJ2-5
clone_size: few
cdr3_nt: TGTGCCAGCAGCTTAGGCTTTCAAGAGACCCAGTACTTC
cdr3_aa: CASSLGFQETQYF

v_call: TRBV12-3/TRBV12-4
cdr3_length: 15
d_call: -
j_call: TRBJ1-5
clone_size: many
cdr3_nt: TGTGCCAGCAGTTTGTTCCGCGACATACCCCAGCCCCAGCATTTT
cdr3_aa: CASSLFRDIPQPQHF

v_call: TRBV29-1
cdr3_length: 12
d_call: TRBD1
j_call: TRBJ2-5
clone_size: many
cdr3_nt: TGCAGCGTCTCGACAGGGGAAGAGACCCAGTACTTC
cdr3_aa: CSVSTGEETQYF

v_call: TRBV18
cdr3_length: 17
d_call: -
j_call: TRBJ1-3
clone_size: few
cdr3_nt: TGTGCCAGCTCACTTCGCCAGACAGACCTCTCTGGAAACACCATATATTTT
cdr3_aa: CASSLRQTDLSGNTIYF

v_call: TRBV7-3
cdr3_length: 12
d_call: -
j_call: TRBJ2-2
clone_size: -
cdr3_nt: TGTGCCAGCAGCCAAACGACCGGGGAGCTGTTTTTT
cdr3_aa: CASSQTTGELFF

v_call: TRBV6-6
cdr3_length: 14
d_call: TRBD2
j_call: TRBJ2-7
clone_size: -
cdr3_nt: TGTGCCAGCAGTTACAGGGGACTACCCTACGAGCAGTACTTC
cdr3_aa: CASSYRGLPYEQYF

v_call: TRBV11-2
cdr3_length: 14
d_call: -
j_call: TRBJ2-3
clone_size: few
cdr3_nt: TGTGCCAGCAGCTTTACGGGGAAAACAGATACGCAGTATTTT
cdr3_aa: CASSFTGKTDTQYF

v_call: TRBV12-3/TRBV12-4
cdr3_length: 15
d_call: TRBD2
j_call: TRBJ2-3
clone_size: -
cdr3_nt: TGTGCCAGCAGTTTAAGCGGGAGAGAGGCAGATACGCAGTATTTT
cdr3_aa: CASSLSGREADTQYF

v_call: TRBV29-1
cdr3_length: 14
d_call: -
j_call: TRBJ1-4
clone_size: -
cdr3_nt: TGCAGCGTCCAAACAGGGAGTGCTAATGAAAAACTGTTTTTT
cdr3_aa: CSVQTGSANEKLFF

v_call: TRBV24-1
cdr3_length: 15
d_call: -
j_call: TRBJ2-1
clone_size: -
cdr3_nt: TGTGCCACCAGTGATCTGGCAGAGGGCAAAAACGAGCAGTTCTTC
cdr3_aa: CATSDLAEGKNEQFF

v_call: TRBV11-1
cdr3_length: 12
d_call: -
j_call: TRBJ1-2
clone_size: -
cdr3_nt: TGTGCCAGCAGCCAGGACACCTATGGCTACACCTTC
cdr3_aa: CASSQDTYGYTF

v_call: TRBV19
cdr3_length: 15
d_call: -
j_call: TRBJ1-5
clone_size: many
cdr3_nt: TGTGCCAGTAGTATCTGGGGCCAGAAAGATCAGCCCCAGCATTTT
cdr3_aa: CASSIWGQKDQPQHF

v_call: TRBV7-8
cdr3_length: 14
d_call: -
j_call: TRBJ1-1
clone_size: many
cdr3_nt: TGTGCCAGCAGCTTAGTGGGGGGAGGCACTGAAGCTTTCTTT
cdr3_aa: CASSLVGGGTEAFF

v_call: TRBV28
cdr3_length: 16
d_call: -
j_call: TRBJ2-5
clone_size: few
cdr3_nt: TGTGCCAGCAGTCGGGACACCCTAGTTCTTCAAGAGACCCAGTACTTC
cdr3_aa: CASSRDTLVLQETQYF

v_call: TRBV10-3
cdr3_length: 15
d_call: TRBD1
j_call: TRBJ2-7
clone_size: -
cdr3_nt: TGTGCCATCAGGGTCGCAGGGACAGGGACCTACGAGCAGTACTTC
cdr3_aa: CAIRVAGTGTYEQYF

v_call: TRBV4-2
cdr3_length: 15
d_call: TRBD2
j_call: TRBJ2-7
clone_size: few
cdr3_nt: TGTGCCAGCAGCCAAGGCGGGAGGGCCGTCGACGAGCAGTACTTC
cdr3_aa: CASSQGGRAVDEQYF

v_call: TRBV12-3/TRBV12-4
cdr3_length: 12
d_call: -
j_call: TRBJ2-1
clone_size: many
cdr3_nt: TGTGCCAGCAGTTTTGGTAGCGATGAGCAGTTCTTC
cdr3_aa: CASSFGSDEQFF

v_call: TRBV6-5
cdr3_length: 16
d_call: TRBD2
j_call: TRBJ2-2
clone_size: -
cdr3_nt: TGTGCCAGCAGGACGGGACTAGCGGACCCGATAGGGGAGCTGTTTTTT
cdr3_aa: CASRTGLADPIGELFF

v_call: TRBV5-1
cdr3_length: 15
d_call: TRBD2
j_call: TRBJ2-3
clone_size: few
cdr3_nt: TGCGCCAGCAGCTTGTCTAGCGGGGGAAAAGATACGCAGTATTTT
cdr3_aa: CASSLSSGGKDTQYF

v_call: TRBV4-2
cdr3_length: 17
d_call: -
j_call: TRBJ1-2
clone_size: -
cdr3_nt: TGTGCCAGCAGCCAAGACCGGCAGTCCTCCCATTATTCTGGCTACACCTTC
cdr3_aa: CASSQDRQSSHYSGYTF

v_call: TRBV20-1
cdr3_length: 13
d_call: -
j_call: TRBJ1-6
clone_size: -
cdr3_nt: TGCAGTGCCGTTGGGACCGTCGACTCACCCCTCCACTTT
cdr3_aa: CSAVGTVDSPLHF

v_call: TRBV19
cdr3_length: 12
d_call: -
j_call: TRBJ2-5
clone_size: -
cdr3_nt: TGTGCCAGTAGTCGAGGGTTAGAGACCCAGTACTTC
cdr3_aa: CASSRGLETQYF

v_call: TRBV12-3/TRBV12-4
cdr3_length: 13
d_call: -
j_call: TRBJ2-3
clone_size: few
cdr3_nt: TGTGCCAGCAGTTTAAGTAGGATCGATACGCAGTATTTT
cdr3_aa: CASSLSRIDTQYF

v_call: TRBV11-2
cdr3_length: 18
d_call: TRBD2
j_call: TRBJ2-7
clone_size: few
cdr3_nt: TGTGCCAGCAGACGACCCGGGACTAGCGGGGCCCGCTCCTACGAGCAGTACTTC
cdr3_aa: CASRRPGTSGARSYEQYF

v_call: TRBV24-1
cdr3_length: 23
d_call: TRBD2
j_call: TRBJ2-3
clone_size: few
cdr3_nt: TGTGCCACCAGTGATGATCCGTCCGGGACTAGCGGGGGGCCATATACTAGCACAGATACGCAGTATTTT
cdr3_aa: CATSDDPSGTSGGPYTSTDTQYF

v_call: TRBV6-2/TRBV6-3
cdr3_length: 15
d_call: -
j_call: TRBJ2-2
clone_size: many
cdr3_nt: TGTGCCAGCAGTTACTTACTAAATAACGCCGGGGAGCTGTTTTTT
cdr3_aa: CASSYLLNNAGELFF

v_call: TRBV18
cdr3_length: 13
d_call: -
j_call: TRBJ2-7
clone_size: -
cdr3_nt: TGTGCCAGCTCAGCGGGGGCGACCTACGAGCAGTACTTC
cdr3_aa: CASSAGATYEQYF

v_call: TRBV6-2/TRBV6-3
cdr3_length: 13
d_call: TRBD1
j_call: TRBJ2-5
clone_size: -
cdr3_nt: TGTGCCAGCAGTTACGTGACAGGGGAGACCCAGTACTTC
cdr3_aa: CASSYVTGETQYF

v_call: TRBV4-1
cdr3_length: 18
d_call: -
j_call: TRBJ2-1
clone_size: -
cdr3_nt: TGCGCCAGCAGCCAAGAAAGGTTACGGGAAAGCAGCTACAATGAGCAGTTCTTC
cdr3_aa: CASSQERLRESSYNEQFF

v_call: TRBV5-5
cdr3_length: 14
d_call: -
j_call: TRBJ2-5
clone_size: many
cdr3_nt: TGTGCCAGCAGCTTGATGGGGGCCGCGGAGACCCAGTACTTC
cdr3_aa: CASSLMGAAETQYF

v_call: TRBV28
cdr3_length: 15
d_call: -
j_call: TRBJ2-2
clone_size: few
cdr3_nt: TGTGCCAGCAAACTAGACAGAGCGAACACCGGGGAGCTGTTTTTT
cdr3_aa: CASKLDRANTGELFF

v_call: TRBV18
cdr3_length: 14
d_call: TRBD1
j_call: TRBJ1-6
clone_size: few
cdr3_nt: TGTGCCAGCTCGCCCGGGACAGGGGGCTCACCCCTCCACTTT
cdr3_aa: CASSPGTGGSPLHF